This T cell receptor (beta chain) was retrieved from a study of cytomegalovirus exposure and HLA in healthy donors. This PCR relied on a set of 60 Vbeta primers and 13 Jbeta primers. Data came from immunoSEQ multiplex PCR; TCRdb stores just in-frame clones and leaves some out. The data contain some 110,000 clones, 80% of them singletons. In the case of this clone: The antigen is undetermined.

Study-wide findings and caveats: Sequencing probably produced one cluster of sequence variants that were highly shared. It was taken for granted in presence/absence analyses that sequencing depth across donors was roughly uniform.

Per the germline V gene, CDR1 is WNHNN and CDR2 is SYGVQD (reference sequence). The CDR3 loop spans 14 amino acids. The V end lost 0 bases, the J end lost 2 bases, and 7 bases lay between the germline ends. This receptor was obtained from a man between 25 and 39 years old in good health and CMV-seronegative. The chain uses TRBV10-1 and TRBJ2-5; D may be TRBD2 (6 bases). The sample comprised PBMCs. Written as DNA, the CDR3 is TGCGCCAGCAGTGAGTCTGGGGGGCAAGAGACCCAGTACTTC. It translates to CASSESGGQETQYF.